The 5 T cell receptor beta chains below were found in one sample sequenced in a study of blood T cell repertoires in COVID-19. Repertoires were generated with immunoSEQ multiplex PCR, while TCRdb's copy carries only in-frame clones and drops some. Among around 95,000 clones, 80% were seen once, and the ten largest hold over 30%. Specimen: peripheral blood. These receptors were collected from a man between 65 and 79 years old with active or convalescent COVID-19.

The chain uses TRBV7-9 and TRBJ2-5; 8 nucleotides align to TRBD2. Germline V CDR1 and CDR2: SEHNR, FQNEAQ (reference sequence). The CDR3 has 14 amino acids. Trimming took 5 bases from V and 4 from J; bases not matched to a gene: 6. CDR3 in amino acids: CASSTGGGGETQYF. The CDR3 DNA reads as TGTGCCAGCAGCACCGGGGGGGGCGGAGAGACCCAGTACTTC.

In its sample, this clone was seen a few times. The genes are TRBV24-1 and TRBJ1-5, with a possible D match to TRBD1 (5 bases). The germline V gene encodes CDR1 KGHDR and CDR2 SFDVKD. CDR3 length: 14 residues. Trimming pared 7 bases from V and 1 base from J, leaving 10 bases between. The CDR3 is CATRGSGSNQPQHF. For the CDR3, the DNA is TGTGCCACCAGGGGCTCAGGGAGCAATCAGCCCCAGCATTTT.

CDR3 nucleotide sequence: TGTGCCAGCTCAGCGAGCAGGGTCAGGACCGGGGAGCTGTTTTTT. The encoded protein is CASSASRVRTGELFF. This sequence joins TRBV18 and TRBJ2-2, with D tentatively TRBD1 (5 bases). CDR3 size: 15 residues. Germline V gene data show CDR1 as KGHSH and CDR2 as LQKENI. V was pared by 5 bases and J by 5 bases, with 15 bases between.

In its sample, this clone was seen a few times. V and J are TRBV30 and TRBJ1-2, with no clear D. CDR3 size: 13 residues. CDR1 is GTSNPN and CDR2 is SVGIG in the germline V gene (reference sequence). V shed 2 bases and J shed 8 bases, with 15 bases lying between them. CDR3 bases: TGTGCCTGGAGTACCCAAGAGGGCGTCGGCTACACCTTC. This sequence encodes CAWSTQEGVGYTF. The whole variable domain, filled in from reference TRBV30 and TRBJ1-2, reads SQTIHQWPATLVQPVGSPLSLECTVEGTSNPNLYWYRQAAGRGLQLLFYSVGIGQISSEVPQNLSASRPQDRQFILSSKKLLLSDSGFYLCAWSTQEGVGYTFGSGTRLTVV.

The chain couples TRBV30 to TRBJ2-7; D is unresolved. Germline V lookup: CDR1 GTSNPN, CDR2 SVGIG (reference sequence). The CDR3 runs to 13 residues. V was clipped by 4 bases and J by 5 bases, with 15 bases between them. The CDR3 coding sequence is TGTGCCTGGAACCGAGACTTTGACCACGAGCAGTACTTC. Translating it yields CAWNRDFDHEQYF.